This T cell receptor beta chain is from a study of blood T cell repertoires in COVID-19. Looking at the study overall: The United States, Italy and Spain provided the acute and convalescent COVID-19 samples. Sample material is recorded as cDNA or gDNA derived from T cells, B-cell-depleted T cells, or PBMCs.

Per the original data handling: The authors estimated nucleated cell counts from reference gene primer amplification. The repertoire was sequenced with immunoSEQ multiplex PCR; TCRdb's copy has only in-frame clones and lacks some. V and J calls and clone size come straight from that table; D and trimming were deduced from the DNA. The data hold about 140,000 clones, with approximately 78% observed a single time. The CDR3 runs 12 residues. Looked up from germline, CDR1 is GTSNPN and CDR2 is SVGIG (reference sequence). Trimming pared 3 bases from V and 5 bases from J, leaving 10 bases between. What was sequenced was peripheral blood. The chain uses TRBV30 and TRBJ1-2; no firm D call. This sequence originates from a woman of 80 years or more with acute or convalescent COVID-19. The CDR3 spells CAWSRRRYGYTF. CDR3 nucleotides: TGTGCCTGGAGCCGACGGAGGTATGGCTACACCTTC.